The rows below give T cell receptor beta chains drawn from one sample of a study of control samples from healthy donors and cancer patients. Sequenced by immunoSEQ multiplex PCR; TCRdb stores in-frame clones only, minus some. The sample holds about 250,000 clones, roughly 87% seen once. The sample taken for sequencing was PBMCs. These receptors were obtained from an older woman with lung cancer. CDR3s include the opening cysteine and the closing phenylalanine or tryptophan. The order of the fields is D gene, J gene, clone size, V gene, CDR3 length, CDR3 protein, CDR3 DNA. A D gene is named only where the DNA matches it firmly. Clone size, where shown, is once, few, many, or a class for clones that have expanded.

>-|TRBJ1-4|-|TRBV2|14
CASRTDGSNEKLFF
TGTGCCAGCAGAACAGACGGGAGCAATGAAAAACTGTTTTTT
>TRBD1|TRBJ1-2|-|TRBV19|16
CASSQSLNRGNYGYTF
TGTGCCAGTAGCCAATCTCTCAACAGGGGAAACTATGGCTACACCTTC
>-|TRBJ1-2|-|TRBV10-2|12
CASMTANYGYTF
TGCGCCAGCATGACAGCTAACTATGGCTACACCTTC
>-|TRBJ2-5|-|TRBV15|15
CATSREVEYQETQYF
TGTGCCACCAGCAGAGAGGTAGAGTACCAAGAGACCCAGTACTTC
>TRBD1|TRBJ2-7|-|TRBV6-4|14
CASSPDRAVREQYF
TGTGCCAGCAGTCCGGACAGGGCGGTAAGGGAGCAGTACTTC
>TRBD2|TRBJ2-2|-|TRBV10-1|13
CASATSVAGELFF
TGCGCCAGCGCGACTAGCGTGGCCGGGGAGCTGTTTTTT
>-|TRBJ2-3|once|TRBV30|15
CAWSKAGVLTDTQYF
TGTGCCTGGAGTAAAGCGGGCGTCCTCACAGATACGCAGTATTTT
>-|TRBJ2-3|-|TRBV11-3|15
CASSLGTFGTDTQYF
TGTGCCAGCAGCTTAGGAACATTCGGCACAGATACGCAGTATTTT
>-|TRBJ1-1|-|TRBV19|17
CASSILTRGLKNTEAFF
TGTGCCAGTAGTATCCTTACAAGGGGTTTGAAGAACACTGAAGCTTTCTTT
>-|TRBJ2-2|-|TRBV2|15
CASIRENVNTGELFF
TGTGCCAGCATTCGGGAGAACGTCAACACCGGGGAGCTGTTTTTT
>-|TRBJ1-4|-|TRBV19|15
CASSPRGRLNEKLFF
TGTGCCAGTAGCCCCAGGGGACGGCTGAATGAAAAACTGTTTTTT
>TRBD2|TRBJ2-7|-|TRBV6-5|15
CASSQPGGAFYEQYF
TGTGCCAGCAGCCAACCGGGGGGGGCTTTCTACGAGCAGTACTTC
>-|TRBJ2-1|once|TRBV12-3/TRBV12-4|11
CASSFGYEQFF
TGTGCCAGCAGTTTCGGGTATGAGCAGTTCTTC
>-|TRBJ2-5|-|TRBV19|16
CASSIDPPGLAETQYF
TGTGCCAGTAGTATAGATCCCCCCGGGCTAGCGGAGACCCAGTACTTC
>-|TRBJ1-6|-|TRBV7-2|13
CASTPVGGSPLHF
TGTGCCAGCACCCCAGTGGGGGGATCACCCCTCCACTTT
>TRBD1|TRBJ1-2|once|TRBV11-2|15
CASSLTGQGYYGYTF
TGTGCCAGCAGCCTCACGGGACAGGGATACTATGGCTACACCTTC
>-|TRBJ1-2|once|TRBV7-3|13
CASSLGAGEGYTF
TGTGCCAGCAGCCTGGGGGCAGGGGAAGGCTACACCTTC
>-|TRBJ1-1|-|TRBV5-4|15
CASSLYQGRATEAFF
TGTGCCAGCAGCTTGTATCAGGGAAGGGCCACTGAAGCTTTCTTT
>-|TRBJ1-5|-|TRBV19|15
CASSIAGRINQPQHF
TGTGCCAGTAGTATAGCGGGGCGGATTAATCAGCCCCAGCATTTT
>-|TRBJ2-5|-|TRBV6-5|13
CASRRAIQETQYF
TGTGCCAGCAGACGAGCTATCCAAGAGACCCAGTACTTC
>-|TRBJ2-2|-|TRBV5-1|15
CASRRAGGGTGELFF
TGCGCCAGCAGACGTGCAGGGGGAGGGACCGGGGAGCTGTTTTTT
>-|TRBJ1-4|-|TRBV5-1|14
CASSLAGWDEKLFF
TGCGCCAGCAGCTTGGCAGGGTGGGATGAAAAACTGTTTTTT
>TRBD1|TRBJ2-5|-|TRBV7-8|12
CASSEQGLTQYF
TGTGCCAGCAGCGAACAGGGGTTGACCCAGTACTTC
>-|TRBJ1-2|-|TRBV28|15
CASRRPLDRSYGYTF
TGTGCCAGCAGACGCCCCCTGGACAGATCCTATGGCTACACCTTC
>TRBD1|TRBJ1-5|-|TRBV25-1|14
CASSQTGRNQPQHF
TGTGCCAGCAGCCAGACAGGGCGCAATCAGCCCCAGCATTTT